The present TCR beta chain was sequenced within a study of shared clonotypes between healthy human individuals. Germline CDR1 reads KGHSH; CDR2 reads LQKENI. The CDR3 is 14 residues long. Unmatched junction bases numbered 5, after V lost 5 bases and J lost 2 bases. This clone has a single count. This table comes from immunoSEQ multiplex PCR, and its TCRdb copy is limited to in-frame clones, with some not included. The data show about 2.4 million clones, more than 80% seen once. The V gene is TRBV18, the J gene TRBJ1-1; 7 nucleotides line up with TRBD1. Source material: naive CD4+ T cells sorted from blood. Noted subset: CD45RA+ positively selected. The source is a man younger than 30 in good health. The CDR3 region has the DNA TGTGCCAGCTCAGTCGGGACAGTCAACACTGAAGCTTTCTTT. Protein sequence: CASSVGTVNTEAFF.